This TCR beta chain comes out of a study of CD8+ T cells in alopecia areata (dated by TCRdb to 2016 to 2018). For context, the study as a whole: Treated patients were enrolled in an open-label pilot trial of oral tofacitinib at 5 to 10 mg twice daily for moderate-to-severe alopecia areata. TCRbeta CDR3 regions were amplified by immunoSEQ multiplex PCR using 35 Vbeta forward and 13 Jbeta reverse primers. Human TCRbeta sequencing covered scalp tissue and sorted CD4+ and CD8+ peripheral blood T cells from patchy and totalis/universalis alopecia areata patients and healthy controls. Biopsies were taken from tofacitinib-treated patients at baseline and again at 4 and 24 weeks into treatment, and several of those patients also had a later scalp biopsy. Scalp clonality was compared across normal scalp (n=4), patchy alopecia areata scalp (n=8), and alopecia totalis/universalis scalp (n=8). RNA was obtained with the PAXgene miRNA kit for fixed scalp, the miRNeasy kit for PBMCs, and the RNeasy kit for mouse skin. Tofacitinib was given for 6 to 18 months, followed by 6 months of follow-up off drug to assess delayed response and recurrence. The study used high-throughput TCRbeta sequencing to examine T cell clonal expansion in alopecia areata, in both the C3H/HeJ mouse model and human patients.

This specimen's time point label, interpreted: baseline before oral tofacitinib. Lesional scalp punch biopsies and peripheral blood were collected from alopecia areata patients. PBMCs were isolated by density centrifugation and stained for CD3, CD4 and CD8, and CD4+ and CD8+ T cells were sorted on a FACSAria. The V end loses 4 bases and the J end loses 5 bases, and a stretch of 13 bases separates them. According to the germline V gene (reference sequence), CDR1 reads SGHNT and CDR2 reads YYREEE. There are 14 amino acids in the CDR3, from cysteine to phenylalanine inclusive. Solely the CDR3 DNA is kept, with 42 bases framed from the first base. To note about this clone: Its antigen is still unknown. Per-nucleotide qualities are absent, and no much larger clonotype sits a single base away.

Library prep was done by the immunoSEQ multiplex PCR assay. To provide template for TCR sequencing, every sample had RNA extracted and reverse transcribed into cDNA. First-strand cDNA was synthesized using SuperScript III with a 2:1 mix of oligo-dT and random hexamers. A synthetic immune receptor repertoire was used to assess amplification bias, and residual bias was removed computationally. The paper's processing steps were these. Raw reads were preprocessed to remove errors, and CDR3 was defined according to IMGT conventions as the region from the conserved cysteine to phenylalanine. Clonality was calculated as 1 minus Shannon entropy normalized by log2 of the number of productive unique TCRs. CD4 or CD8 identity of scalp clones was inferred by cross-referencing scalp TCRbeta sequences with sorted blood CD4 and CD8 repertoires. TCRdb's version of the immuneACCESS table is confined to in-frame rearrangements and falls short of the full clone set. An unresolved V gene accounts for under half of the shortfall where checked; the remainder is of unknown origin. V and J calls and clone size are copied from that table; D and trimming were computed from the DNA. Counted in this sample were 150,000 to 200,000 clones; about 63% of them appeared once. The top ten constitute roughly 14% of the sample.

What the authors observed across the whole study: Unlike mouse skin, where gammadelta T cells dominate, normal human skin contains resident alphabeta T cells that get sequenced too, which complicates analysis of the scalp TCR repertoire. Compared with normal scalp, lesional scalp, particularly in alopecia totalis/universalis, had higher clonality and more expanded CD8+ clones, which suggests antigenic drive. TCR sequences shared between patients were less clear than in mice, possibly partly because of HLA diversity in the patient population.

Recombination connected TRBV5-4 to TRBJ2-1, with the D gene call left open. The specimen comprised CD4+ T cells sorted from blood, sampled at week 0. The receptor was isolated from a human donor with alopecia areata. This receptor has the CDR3 CASSRRNNNNEQFF. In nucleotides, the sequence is TGTGCCAGCAGCCGACGAAACAACAACAATGAGCAGTTCTTC.